This T cell receptor beta chain was profiled in a study of beta chain features in type 1 diabetes. Every single donor gave one heparinised blood draw, and these averaged about 100 mL. Study observations and caveats: A PCR bias possibly favoring shorter templates would apply equally to patients and controls. When VDJ junctions were examined, type 1 diabetes patients showed fewer insertions and more deletions.

This clone was counted between two and nine times. Its target is unknown. Expressed TCRB transcripts were sequenced, since all the RNA that had been isolated was reverse transcribed. Profiling relied on immunoSEQ multiplex PCR, and the TCRdb table lists in-frame clones only, not all of them. The profile shows 350,000 to 400,000 clones, more than 13% of them singletons. The sample was naive CD4+ T cells from blood. The sequence derives from a woman between 18 and 30 years old in good health.

CDR3: CASSRGQGLDTEAFF. CDR3 DNA: TGTGCCAGCTCACGAGGACAGGGGTTAGACACTGAAGCTTTCTTT. The chain uses TRBV18 and TRBJ1-1; 9 bases fit TRBD1. Trimming at V came to 4 bases and at J to 3 bases, leaving 6 bases not matched to a gene. There are 15 residues in the CDR3. Germline V gene lookup returns CDR1 KGHSH and CDR2 LQKENI.